These T cell receptor beta chains were read from a single sample in a study of PD-1 blockade in classical Hodgkin lymphoma. Libraries were prepared by immunoSEQ multiplex PCR; TCRdb keeps only in-frame clonotypes and omits some of them. This sample has around 96,000 clones, with 65% to 85% found just once. The input for sequencing was peripheral blood mononuclear cells (PBMCs), taken at baseline. All receptors derive from a human donor with classical Hodgkin lymphoma. Both conserved end residues are trimmed from each CDR3.

len	v_gene	j_gene	CDR3aa
10	TRBV28	TRBJ1-3	ASSSPLNTIY
13	TRBV5-5	TRBJ2-7	ASRPEREGWYEQY
12	TRBV7-3	TRBJ2-3	ASSLLPGTDTQY
12	TRBV7-2	TRBJ2-7	ASTFSDLSYEQY
12	TRBV9	TRBJ2-1	ASSVTSGSNEQF
13	TRBV6-5	TRBJ2-5	ASRAEGGVGETQY
11	TRBV11-2	TRBJ2-4	ASSVGTSTIQY
14	TRBV7-6	TRBJ2-1	ASSLEARGSYNEQF
11	TRBV6-6	TRBJ2-7	ASRDAGQYEQY
12	TRBV9	TRBJ1-2	ASSVARENYGYT
10	TRBV7-9	TRBJ2-3	ASSFTADTQY
13	TRBV10-1	TRBJ2-1	ASSESAGGVNEQF
14	TRBV6-6	TRBJ1-1	ASSPLRDRGRLEAF
12	TRBV7-7	TRBJ2-3	ASSLNVGTDTQY
11	TRBV6-1	TRBJ1-1	ASCGGLNTEAF
12	TRBV19	TRBJ1-5	ASSGQGGNQPQH
15	TRBV4-1	TRBJ2-7	ASSQDVAGGIRDEQY
14	TRBV28	TRBJ1-5	ASSSWAGGGNQPQH
12	TRBV2	TRBJ2-7	ASRTGSLSYEQY
10	TRBV29-1	TRBJ1-2	SAGQGNYGYT
11	TRBV7-6	TRBJ2-7	ASSLALGAEQY
13	TRBV19	TRBJ1-2	ASSSTGTGVDGYT
12	TRBV9	TRBJ1-3	ASSEKGSGNTIY
8	TRBV7-9	TRBJ1-1	ASSPPRAF
12	TRBV10-3	TRBJ1-5	AISESGGDQPQH
14	TRBV28	TRBJ2-3	ASSLRGPPGTDTQY
14	TRBV15	TRBJ2-5	ATSSQSGGSGETQY
13	TRBV19	TRBJ1-1	ASNPGGRMNTEAF
14	TRBV18	TRBJ1-1	ASSPRQGRSNTEAF
18	TRBV5-1	TRBJ2-3	ASSLGVSRVAGATTDTQY
11	TRBV5-1	TRBJ2-2	ASREGSTGELF
14	TRBV7-7	TRBJ2-5	ASSLGGGQGVETQY
11	TRBV2	TRBJ2-7	ASSGQGAREQY
13	TRBV6-5	TRBJ1-1	ASRTGTGKNTEAF
14	TRBV19	TRBJ2-3	ASSIMGAGSTDTQY
14	TRBV28	TRBJ1-5	ASSTNRDRVLQPQH
14	TRBV19	TRBJ2-3	ANPGLAGDRTDTQY
12	TRBV19	TRBJ1-1	ASRTSGGNTEAF
12	TRBV7-2	TRBJ2-7	ASSLFLSSYEQY
13	TRBV6-5	TRBJ2-5	ASRGGLASQETQY
14	TRBV19	TRBJ1-5	ASSLTGGGGRQPQH
12	TRBV6-1	TRBJ1-3	ASREGGGGNTIY
15	TRBV18	TRBJ2-7	ASSPIKTSGESYEQY
11	TRBV5-1	TRBJ2-5	ASSFSGQETQY
12	TRBV14	TRBJ1-2	ASSPPGQQGGYT
11	TRBV7-9	TRBJ1-2	ASSHREFYGYT
11	TRBV11-2	TRBJ2-1	ASSLPGRQVGF
11	TRBV6-5	TRBJ1-1	ASSYLDRGEAF
17	TRBV4-2	TRBJ2-5	ASSQDLGLAGGPGETQY
12	TRBV5-1	TRBJ1-2	ASSLSGALLGYT
14	TRBV5-6	TRBJ1-5	ASSRGVGSNNQPQH
14	TRBV18	TRBJ2-5	ASSPLVEGLKETQY
12	TRBV7-9	TRBJ2-6	ASSQGSGANVLT
11	TRBV19	TRBJ2-7	ASSIGLGDEQY